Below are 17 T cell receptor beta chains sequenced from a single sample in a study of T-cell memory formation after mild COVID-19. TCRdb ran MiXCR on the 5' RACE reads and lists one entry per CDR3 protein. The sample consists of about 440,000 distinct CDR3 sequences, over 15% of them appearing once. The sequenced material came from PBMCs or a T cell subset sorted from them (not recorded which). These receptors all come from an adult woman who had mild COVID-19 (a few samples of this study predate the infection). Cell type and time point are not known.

The CDR3 DNA is TGTGCCAGCAGCTTAGGGGGGACGGCCGTCACAGATACGCAGTATTTT. Translating it yields CASSLGGTAVTDTQYF. The rearrangement uses TRBV7-2 and TRBJ2-3, with D perhaps assigned TRBD1 or TRBD2 (5 bases each). The CDR3 spans 16 residues. The ends were cut back, 1 base at V and 2 bases at J, with 13 bases in the middle. CDR1 is SGHTA and CDR2 is FQGNSA in the germline V gene.

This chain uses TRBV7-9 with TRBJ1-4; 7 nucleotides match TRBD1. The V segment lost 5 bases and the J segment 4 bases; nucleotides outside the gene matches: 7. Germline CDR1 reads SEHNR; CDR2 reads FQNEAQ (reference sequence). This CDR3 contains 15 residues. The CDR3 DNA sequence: TGTGCCAGCAGCCCGGAGGGACAGAGTAATGAAAAACTGTTTTTT. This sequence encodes CASSPEGQSNEKLFF.

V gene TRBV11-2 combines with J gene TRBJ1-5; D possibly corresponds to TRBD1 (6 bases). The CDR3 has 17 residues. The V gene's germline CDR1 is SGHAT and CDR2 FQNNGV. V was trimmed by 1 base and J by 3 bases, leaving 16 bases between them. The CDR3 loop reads CASSLGGGRGNNQPQHF. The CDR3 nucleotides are TGTGCCAGCAGCTTAGGGGGTGGCAGGGGAAACAATCAGCCCCAGCATTTT.

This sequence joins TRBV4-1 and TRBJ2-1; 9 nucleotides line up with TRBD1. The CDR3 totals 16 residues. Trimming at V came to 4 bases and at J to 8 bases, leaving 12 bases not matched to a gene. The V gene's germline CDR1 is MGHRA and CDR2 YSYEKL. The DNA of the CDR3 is TGCGCCAGCAGCCTTACGGGACAGGGTGGGATAGATGAGCAGTTCTTC. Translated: CASSLTGQGGIDEQFF.

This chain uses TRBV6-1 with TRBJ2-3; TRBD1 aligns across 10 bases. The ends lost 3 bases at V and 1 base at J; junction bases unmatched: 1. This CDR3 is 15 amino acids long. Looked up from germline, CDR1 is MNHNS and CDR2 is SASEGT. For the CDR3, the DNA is TGTGCCAGCAGTGATGGGACAGGGGGCACAGATACGCAGTATTTT. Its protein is CASSDGTGGTDTQYF.

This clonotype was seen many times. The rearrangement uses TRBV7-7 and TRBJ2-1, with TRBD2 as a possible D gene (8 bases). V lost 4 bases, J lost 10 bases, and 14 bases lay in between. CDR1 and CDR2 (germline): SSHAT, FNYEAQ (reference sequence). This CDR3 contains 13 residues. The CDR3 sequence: CASSSGGGQEQFF. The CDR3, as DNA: TGTGCCAGCAGCTCCGGGGGGGGACAGGAGCAGTTCTTC.

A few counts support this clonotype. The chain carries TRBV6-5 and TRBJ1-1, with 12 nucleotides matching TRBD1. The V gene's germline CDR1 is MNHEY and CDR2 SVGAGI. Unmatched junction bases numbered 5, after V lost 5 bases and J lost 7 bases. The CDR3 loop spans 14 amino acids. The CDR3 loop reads CASSAGTGGFEAFF. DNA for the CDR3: TGTGCCAGCAGTGCAGGGACAGGGGGCTTTGAAGCTTTCTTT.

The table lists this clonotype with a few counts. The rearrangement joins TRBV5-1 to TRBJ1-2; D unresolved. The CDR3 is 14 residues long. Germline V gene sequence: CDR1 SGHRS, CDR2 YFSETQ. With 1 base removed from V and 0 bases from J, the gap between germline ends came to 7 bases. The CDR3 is CASSLIPANYGYTF. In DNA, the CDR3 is TGCGCCAGCAGCTTGATACCGGCTAACTATGGCTACACCTTC.

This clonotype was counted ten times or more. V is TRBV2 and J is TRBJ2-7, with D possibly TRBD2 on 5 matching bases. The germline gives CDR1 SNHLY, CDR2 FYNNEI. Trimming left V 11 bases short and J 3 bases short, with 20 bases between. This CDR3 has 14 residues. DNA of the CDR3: TGTGCCGGAAAAAGGAGCATTCGGGACTACGAGCAGTACTTC. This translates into CAGKRSIRDYEQYF.

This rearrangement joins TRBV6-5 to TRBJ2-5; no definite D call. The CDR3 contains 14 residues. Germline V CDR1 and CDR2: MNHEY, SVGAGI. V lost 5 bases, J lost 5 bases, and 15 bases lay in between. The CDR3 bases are TGTGCCAGCAGTCCAGATTGGGCGGCGGAGACCCAGTACTTC. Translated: CASSPDWAAETQYF.

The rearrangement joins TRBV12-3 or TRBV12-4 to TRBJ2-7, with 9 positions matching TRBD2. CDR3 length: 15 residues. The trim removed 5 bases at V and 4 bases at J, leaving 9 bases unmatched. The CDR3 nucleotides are TGTGCCAGCAGTCTCATAGCGGGGGCCTCTTACGAGCAGTACTTC. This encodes CASSLIAGASYEQYF.

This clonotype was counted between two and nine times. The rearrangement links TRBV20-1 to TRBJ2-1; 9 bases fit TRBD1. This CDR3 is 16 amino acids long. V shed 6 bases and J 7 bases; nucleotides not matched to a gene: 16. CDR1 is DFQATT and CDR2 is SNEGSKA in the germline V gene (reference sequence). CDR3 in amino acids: CSARGLGGQGLNEQFF. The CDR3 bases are TGCAGTGCCCGAGGACTGGGAGGACAGGGGTTGAATGAGCAGTTCTTC.

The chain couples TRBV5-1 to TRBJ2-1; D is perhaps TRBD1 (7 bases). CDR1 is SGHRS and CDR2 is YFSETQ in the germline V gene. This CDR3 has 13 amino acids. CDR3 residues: CATAGGRGNEQFF. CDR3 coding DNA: TGCGCTACCGCAGGGGGGAGAGGCAATGAGCAGTTCTTC.

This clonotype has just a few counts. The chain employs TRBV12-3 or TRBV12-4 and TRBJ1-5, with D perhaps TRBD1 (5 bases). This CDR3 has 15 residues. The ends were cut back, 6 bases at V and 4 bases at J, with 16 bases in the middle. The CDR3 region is CASSRYRDGNQPQHF. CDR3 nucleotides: TGTGCCAGCAGCCGATACCGGGACGGGAATCAGCCCCAGCATTTT.

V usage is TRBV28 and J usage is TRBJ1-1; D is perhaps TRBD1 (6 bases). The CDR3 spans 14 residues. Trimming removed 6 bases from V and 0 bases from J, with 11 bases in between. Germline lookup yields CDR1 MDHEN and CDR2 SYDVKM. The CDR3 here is CASRLQGLNTEAFF. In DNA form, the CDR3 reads TGTGCCAGCAGGCTCCAGGGGTTGAACACTGAAGCTTTCTTT.

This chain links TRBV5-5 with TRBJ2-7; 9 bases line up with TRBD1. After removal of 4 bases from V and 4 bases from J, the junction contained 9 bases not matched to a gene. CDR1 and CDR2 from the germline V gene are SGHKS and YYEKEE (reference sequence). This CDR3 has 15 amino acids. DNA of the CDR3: TGTGCCAGCAGCCGGCCGGGACAGGGCGTGTACGAGCAGTACTTC. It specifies CASSRPGQGVYEQYF.

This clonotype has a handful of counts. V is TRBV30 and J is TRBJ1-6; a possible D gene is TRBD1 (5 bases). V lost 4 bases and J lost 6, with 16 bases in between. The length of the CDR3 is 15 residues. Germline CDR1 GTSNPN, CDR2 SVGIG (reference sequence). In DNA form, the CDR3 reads TGTGCCTGGACCAACGAGGGGCAGGGTAATTCACCCCTCCACTTT. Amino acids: CAWTNEGQGNSPLHF.